This T cell receptor beta chain is from a study of T cells in localized non-small cell lung cancer. Points on this clone: Its specificity is unknown.

This table comes from immunoSEQ multiplex PCR, and its TCRdb copy is limited to in-frame clones, with some not included. The table shows 53,000 or so clones, with 90% to 95% occurring only once. Study conclusions and caveats: Heterogeneity cannot be ruled out, as sequencing used one tumor region only. Detection in adjacent lung was observed for a median roughly 55 of the top 100 tumor clones.

Germline CDR1 reads MDHEN; CDR2 reads SYDVKM. The V segment lost 6 bases and the J segment 2 bases; nucleotides outside the gene matches: 5. The CDR3 contains 15 residues. This TCR was sampled from a man between 35 and 75 years old with stage I lung adenocarcinoma. Material: peripheral blood, obtained before any cancer treatment. V is TRBV28 and J is TRBJ2-1; 9 bases match TRBD2. The CDR3 coding sequence is TGTGCCAGCAGAACTAGCGGGTGGACCTACAATGAGCAGTTCTTC. It yields the protein CASRTSGWTYNEQFF.